Listed below are T cell receptor beta chains from one sample, sequenced in a study of long-term antiretroviral therapy in people with HIV. TCRdb's table, derived via immunoSEQ multiplex PCR, lists solely in-frame clones and lacks some. This table holds roughly 28,000 clones, around 80% found once. Sequenced material: unsorted PBMCs, taken 3 years after starting antiretroviral therapy. These receptors all come from a man aged 35-49 years with HIV. The CDR3 runs from the conserved cysteine through the conserved F or W. D genes are given only for firm matches. The size field is filled for only some rows; it gives once, few, many or a size class.

len: 15
v_gene: TRBV9
d_gene: .
abundance: .
j_gene: TRBJ2-3
CDR3nt: TGTGCCAGCAGGACCTTGACGGGAAACACAGATACGCAGTATTTT
CDR3aa: CASRTLTGNTDTQYF

len: 18
v_gene: TRBV15
d_gene: TRBD2
abundance: once
j_gene: TRBJ2-7
CDR3nt: TGTGCCACCAGCAGATTGACTAGCGGGGATTCGGTTTTCTACGAGCAGTACTTC
CDR3aa: CATSRLTSGDSVFYEQYF

len: 15
v_gene: TRBV18
d_gene: .
abundance: few
j_gene: TRBJ1-5
CDR3nt: TGTGCCAGCTCACCCACTGACAGTATCAATCAGCCCCAGCATTTT
CDR3aa: CASSPTDSINQPQHF

len: 14
v_gene: TRBV2
d_gene: .
abundance: .
j_gene: TRBJ2-5
CDR3nt: TGTGCCAGCAGTGAAGAATCGGCGGGAGAGACCCAGTACTTC
CDR3aa: CASSEESAGETQYF

len: 14
v_gene: TRBV27
d_gene: .
abundance: .
j_gene: TRBJ2-1
CDR3nt: TGTGCCAGCAGTCCTCTCTTGACTAGGGGCGGGCAGTTCTTC
CDR3aa: CASSPLLTRGGQFF

len: 13
v_gene: TRBV19
d_gene: .
abundance: once
j_gene: TRBJ1-1
CDR3nt: TGTGCCAGCTCCTACGGGGATAGAACTGAAGCTTTCTTT
CDR3aa: CASSYGDRTEAFF

len: 13
v_gene: TRBV6-6
d_gene: .
abundance: few
j_gene: TRBJ1-2
CDR3nt: TGTGCCAGCAGCCCGACAGACTCCCATGGCTACACCTTC
CDR3aa: CASSPTDSHGYTF

len: 16
v_gene: TRBV5-1
d_gene: TRBD1
abundance: .
j_gene: TRBJ1-2
CDR3nt: TGCGCCAGCAGCTTGGACATGGGGACAGGAACTAATGGCTACACCTTC
CDR3aa: CASSLDMGTGTNGYTF

len: 13
v_gene: TRBV4-1
d_gene: TRBD2
abundance: .
j_gene: TRBJ2-1
CDR3nt: TGCGCCAGCAGCCACACGGGGGGGCGAGAGCAGTTCTTC
CDR3aa: CASSHTGGREQFF

len: 13
v_gene: TRBV29-1
d_gene: TRBD1
abundance: .
j_gene: TRBJ1-2
CDR3nt: TGCAGCGTACCGGGACAGGGGGCCGGCGGCTACACCTTC
CDR3aa: CSVPGQGAGGYTF

len: 12
v_gene: TRBV27
d_gene: .
abundance: .
j_gene: TRBJ2-1
CDR3nt: TGTGCCAGCAGTTTAGGAGTGGGTGAGCAGTTCTTC
CDR3aa: CASSLGVGEQFF

len: 14
v_gene: TRBV6-1
d_gene: .
abundance: .
j_gene: TRBJ1-2
CDR3nt: TGTGCCAGCAGTGAAAGGGGATCGGGGGTGGGCTACACCTTC
CDR3aa: CASSERGSGVGYTF

len: 13
v_gene: TRBV5-1
d_gene: .
abundance: .
j_gene: TRBJ1-1
CDR3nt: TGCGCCAGCAGCTTTACAGGAGGGACTGAAGCTTTCTTT
CDR3aa: CASSFTGGTEAFF

len: 11
v_gene: TRBV29-1
d_gene: .
abundance: .
j_gene: TRBJ2-1
CDR3nt: TGCAGCGTTGGGGCCATGGGTGAGCAGTTCTTC
CDR3aa: CSVGAMGEQFF

len: 14
v_gene: TRBV12-5
d_gene: .
abundance: .
j_gene: TRBJ2-1
CDR3nt: TGTGCTAGTGGTTTGTTGGTCGATTACAATGAGCAGTTCTTC
CDR3aa: CASGLLVDYNEQFF

len: 13
v_gene: TRBV7-9
d_gene: .
abundance: .
j_gene: TRBJ2-5
CDR3nt: TGTGCCAGCAGCTTCCATCCCCAAGAGACCCAGTACTTC
CDR3aa: CASSFHPQETQYF

len: 17
v_gene: TRBV9
d_gene: TRBD1
abundance: .
j_gene: TRBJ1-2
CDR3nt: TGTGCCAGCAGCGTAGATGGACAGGTCCTAGCTAACTATGGCTACACCTTC
CDR3aa: CASSVDGQVLANYGYTF

len: 14
v_gene: TRBV28
d_gene: TRBD1
abundance: .
j_gene: TRBJ2-7
CDR3nt: TGTGCCAGCAGTTTATCAGGGGGCGACTACGAGCAGTACTTC
CDR3aa: CASSLSGGDYEQYF

len: 14
v_gene: TRBV5-1
d_gene: .
abundance: .
j_gene: TRBJ1-4
CDR3nt: TGCGCCAGCAGCTTGGCGGGCTATCCGGTTGAACTGTTTTTT
CDR3aa: CASSLAGYPVELFF

len: 18
v_gene: TRBV6-4
d_gene: TRBD1
abundance: .
j_gene: TRBJ1-6
CDR3nt: TGTGCCAGCAGTGACTCGAAGGGACAGTGCTCCTATAATTCACCCCTCCACTTT
CDR3aa: CASSDSKGQCSYNSPLHF

len: 15
v_gene: TRBV4-1
d_gene: TRBD1
abundance: few
j_gene: TRBJ2-2
CDR3nt: TGCGCCAGCAGCCAAGTACAGGGGGCCGGCGGGGAGCTGTTTTTT
CDR3aa: CASSQVQGAGGELFF

len: 15
v_gene: TRBV7-6
d_gene: TRBD2
abundance: .
j_gene: TRBJ2-1
CDR3nt: TGTGCCAGCAGCCTTGAGGGACTAGCGGACAATGAGCAGTTCTTC
CDR3aa: CASSLEGLADNEQFF

len: 13
v_gene: TRBV7-8
d_gene: .
abundance: .
j_gene: TRBJ2-7
CDR3nt: TGTGCCAGCAGCCCGGGGCGGGGATACGAGCAGTACTTC
CDR3aa: CASSPGRGYEQYF

len: 15
v_gene: TRBV19
d_gene: .
abundance: few
j_gene: TRBJ1-3
CDR3nt: TGTGCCAGTAGTGAGGACAGCCACTCTGGAAACACCATATATTTT
CDR3aa: CASSEDSHSGNTIYF

len: 17
v_gene: TRBV28
d_gene: .
abundance: .
j_gene: TRBJ2-7
CDR3nt: TGTGCCAGCAGTTCCCCTCTGGCGGTCCGGGGCGCCTACGAGCAGTACTTC
CDR3aa: CASSSPLAVRGAYEQYF